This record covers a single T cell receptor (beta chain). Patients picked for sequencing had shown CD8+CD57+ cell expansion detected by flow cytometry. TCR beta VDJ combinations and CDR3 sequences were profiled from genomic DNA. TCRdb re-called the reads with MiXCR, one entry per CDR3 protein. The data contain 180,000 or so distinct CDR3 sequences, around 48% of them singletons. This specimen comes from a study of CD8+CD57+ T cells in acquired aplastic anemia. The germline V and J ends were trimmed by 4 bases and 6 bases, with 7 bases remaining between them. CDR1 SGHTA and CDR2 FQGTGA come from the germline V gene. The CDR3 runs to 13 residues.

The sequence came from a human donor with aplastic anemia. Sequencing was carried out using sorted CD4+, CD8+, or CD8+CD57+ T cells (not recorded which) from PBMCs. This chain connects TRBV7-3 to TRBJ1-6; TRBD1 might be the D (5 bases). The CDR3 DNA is TGTGCCAGCAGCTCCGGGGCTAATTCACCCCTCCACTTT. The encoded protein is CASSSGANSPLHF. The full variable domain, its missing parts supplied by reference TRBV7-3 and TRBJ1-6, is GAGVSQTPSNKVTEKGKYVELRCDPISGHTALYWYRQSLGQGPEFLIYFQGTGAADDSGLPNDRFFAVRPEGSVSTLKIQRTERGDSAVYLCASSSGANSPLHFGNGTRLTVT.